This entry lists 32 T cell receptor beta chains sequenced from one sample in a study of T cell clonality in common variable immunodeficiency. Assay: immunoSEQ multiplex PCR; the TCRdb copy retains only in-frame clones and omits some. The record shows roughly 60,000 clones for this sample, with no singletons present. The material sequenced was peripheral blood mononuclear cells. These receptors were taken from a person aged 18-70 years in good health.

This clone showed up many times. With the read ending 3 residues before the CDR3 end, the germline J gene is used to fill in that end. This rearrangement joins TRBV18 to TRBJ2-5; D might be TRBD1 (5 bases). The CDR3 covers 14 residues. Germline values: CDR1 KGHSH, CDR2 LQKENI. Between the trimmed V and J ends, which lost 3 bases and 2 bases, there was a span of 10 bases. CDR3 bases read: TGTGCCAGCTCACCCAGGGCGGAACAAGAGACC. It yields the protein CASSPRAEQET. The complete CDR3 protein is CASSPRAEQETQYF.

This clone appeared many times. The part of the CDR3 DNA that was read is TGTGCCAGCAGCTTAGGGAGACCCGGGACTAGCGGTGAG. Translating it yields CASSLGRPGTSGE. From start to end, the CDR3 is CASSLGRPGTSGEQFF. The chain links TRBV7-6 to TRBJ2-1; 11 positions agree with TRBD2. The CDR3 end lies 3 residues beyond the end of the read and is filled in from the germline J gene. The ends lost 1 base at V and 9 bases at J; junction bases unmatched: 8. CDR1 is SGHVS, CDR2 FNYEAQ, per germline. This CDR3 region has 16 residues.

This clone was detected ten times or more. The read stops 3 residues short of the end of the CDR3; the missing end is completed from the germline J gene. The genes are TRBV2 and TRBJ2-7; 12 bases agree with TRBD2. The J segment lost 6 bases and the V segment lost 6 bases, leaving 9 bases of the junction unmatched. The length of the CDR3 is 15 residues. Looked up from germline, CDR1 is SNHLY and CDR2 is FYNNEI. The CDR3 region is CASRGGLAGLSEQYF. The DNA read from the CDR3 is TGTGCCAGCAGGGGTGGACTAGCGGGATTATCCGAG. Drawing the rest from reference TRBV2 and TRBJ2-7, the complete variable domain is EPEVTQTPSHQVTQMGQEVILRCVPISNHLYFYWYRQILGQKVEFLVSFYNNEISEKSEIFDDQFSVERPDGSNFTLKIRSTKLEDSAMYFCASRGGLAGLSEQYFGPGTRLTVT.

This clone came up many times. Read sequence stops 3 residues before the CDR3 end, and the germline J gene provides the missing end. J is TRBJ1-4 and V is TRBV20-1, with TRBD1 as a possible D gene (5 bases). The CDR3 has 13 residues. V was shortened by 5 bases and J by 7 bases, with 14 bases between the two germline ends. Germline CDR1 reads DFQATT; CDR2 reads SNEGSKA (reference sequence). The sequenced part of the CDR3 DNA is TGCAGTGCTCGATTTGGACAAGGTGAAAAA. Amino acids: CSARFGQGEK. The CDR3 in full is CSARFGQGEKLFF.

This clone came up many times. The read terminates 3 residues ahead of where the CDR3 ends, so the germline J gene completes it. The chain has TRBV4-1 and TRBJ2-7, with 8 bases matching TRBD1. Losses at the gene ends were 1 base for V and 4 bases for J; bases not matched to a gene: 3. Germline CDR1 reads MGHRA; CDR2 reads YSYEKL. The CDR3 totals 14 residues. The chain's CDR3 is CASSQGTGTYEQYF. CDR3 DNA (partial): TGCGCCAGCAGCCAAGGGACAGGGACTTACGAG.

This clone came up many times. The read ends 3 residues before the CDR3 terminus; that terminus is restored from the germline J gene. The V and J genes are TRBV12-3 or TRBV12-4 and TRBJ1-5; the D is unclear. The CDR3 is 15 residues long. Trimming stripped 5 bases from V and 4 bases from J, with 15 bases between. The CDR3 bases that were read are TGTGCCAGCAGTCCATTTCGCCAGACTAATCAGCCC. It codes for CASSPFRQTNQP. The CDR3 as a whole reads CASSPFRQTNQPQHF.

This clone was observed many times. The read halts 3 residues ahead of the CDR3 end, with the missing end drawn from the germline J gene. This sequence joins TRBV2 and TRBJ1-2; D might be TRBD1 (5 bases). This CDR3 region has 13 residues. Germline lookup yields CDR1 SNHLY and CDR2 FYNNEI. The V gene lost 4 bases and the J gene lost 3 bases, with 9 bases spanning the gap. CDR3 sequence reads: CASSVGVDYGYTF. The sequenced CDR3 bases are TGTGCCAGCAGTGTAGGGGTGGACTATGGC.

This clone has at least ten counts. The CDR3 region is CASSGETSGYEQYF. The CDR3 bases that were read are TGTGCCAGCAGTGGAGAGACTAGCGGTTACGAG. V and J are TRBV2 and TRBJ2-7; 9 positions agree with TRBD2. Coverage ceases 3 residues before the CDR3 finishes, and the germline J gene fills in the end. CDR1 and CDR2 from the germline V gene are SNHLY and FYNNEI. V shed 4 bases, J shed 4 bases, and the junction held 5 bases outside the gene matches. The CDR3 has 14 residues.

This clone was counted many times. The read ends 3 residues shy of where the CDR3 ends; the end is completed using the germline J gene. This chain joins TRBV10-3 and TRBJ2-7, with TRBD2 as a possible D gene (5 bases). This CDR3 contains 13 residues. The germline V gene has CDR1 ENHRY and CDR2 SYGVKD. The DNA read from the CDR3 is TGTGCACCAAGGAGTAGCGTCACCTACGAG. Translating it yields CAPRSSVTYE. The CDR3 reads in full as CAPRSSVTYEQYF.

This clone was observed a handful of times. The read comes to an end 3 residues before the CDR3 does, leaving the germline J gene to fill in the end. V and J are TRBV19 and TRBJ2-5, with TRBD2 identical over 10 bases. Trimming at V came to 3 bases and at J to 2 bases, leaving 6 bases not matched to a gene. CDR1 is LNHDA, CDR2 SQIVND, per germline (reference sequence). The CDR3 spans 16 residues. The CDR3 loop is CASSISLAGAQETQYF. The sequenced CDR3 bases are TGTGCCAGTAGTATTTCCCTAGCGGGAGCGCAAGAGACC.

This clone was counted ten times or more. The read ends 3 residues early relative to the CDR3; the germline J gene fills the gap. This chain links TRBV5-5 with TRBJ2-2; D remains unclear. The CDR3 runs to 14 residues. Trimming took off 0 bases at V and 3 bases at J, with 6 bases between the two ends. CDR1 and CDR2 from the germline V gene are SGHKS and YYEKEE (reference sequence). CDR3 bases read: TGTGCCAGCAGCTTGGGAACGGACACCGGGGAG. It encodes CASSLGTDTGE. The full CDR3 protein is CASSLGTDTGELFF.

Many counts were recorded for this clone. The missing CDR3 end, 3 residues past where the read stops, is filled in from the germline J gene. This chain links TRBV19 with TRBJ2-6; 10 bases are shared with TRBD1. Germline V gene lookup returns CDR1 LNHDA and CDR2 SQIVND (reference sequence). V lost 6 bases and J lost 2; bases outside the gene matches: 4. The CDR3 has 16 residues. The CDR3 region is CASSPGQGTGANVLTF. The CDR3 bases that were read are TGTGCCAGTAGCCCGGGACAGGGGACTGGGGCCAACGTC.

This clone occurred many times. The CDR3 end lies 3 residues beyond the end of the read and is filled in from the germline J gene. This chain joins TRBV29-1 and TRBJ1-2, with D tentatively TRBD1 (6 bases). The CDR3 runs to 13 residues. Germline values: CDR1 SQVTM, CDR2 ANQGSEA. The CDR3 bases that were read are TGCAGCGTTGTTCAGGGGCCCTCCGATGCC. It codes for CSVVQGPSDA. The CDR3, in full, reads CSVVQGPSDAYTF.

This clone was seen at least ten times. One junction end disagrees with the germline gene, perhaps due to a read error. This CDR3 reads CASSQEQGGYNEQFF. The DNA read from the CDR3 is TGCGCCAGCAGCCAAGAACAGGGGGGCTACAATGAG. The V gene is TRBV4-2, the J gene TRBJ2-1; 8 nucleotides line up with TRBD1. From the germline J gene comes the end of the CDR3, since the read stops 3 residues before it. The CDR3 extends over 15 amino acids. Germline CDR1 reads LGHNA; CDR2 reads YNFKEQ.

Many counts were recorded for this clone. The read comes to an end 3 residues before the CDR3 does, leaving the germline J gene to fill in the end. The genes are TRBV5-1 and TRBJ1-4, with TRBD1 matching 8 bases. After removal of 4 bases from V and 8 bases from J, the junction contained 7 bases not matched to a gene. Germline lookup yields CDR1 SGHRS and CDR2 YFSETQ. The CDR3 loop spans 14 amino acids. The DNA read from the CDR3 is TGCGCCAGCAGCACGGGACAGGTGGGAGAAAAA. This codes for CASSTGQVGEK. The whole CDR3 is CASSTGQVGEKLFF. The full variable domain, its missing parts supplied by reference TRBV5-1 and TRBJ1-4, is KAGVTQTPRYLIKTRGQQVTLSCSPISGHRSVSWYQQTPGQGLQFLFEYFSETQRNKGNFPGRFSGRQFSNSRSEMNVSTLELGDSALYLCASSTGQVGEKLFFGSGTQLSVL.

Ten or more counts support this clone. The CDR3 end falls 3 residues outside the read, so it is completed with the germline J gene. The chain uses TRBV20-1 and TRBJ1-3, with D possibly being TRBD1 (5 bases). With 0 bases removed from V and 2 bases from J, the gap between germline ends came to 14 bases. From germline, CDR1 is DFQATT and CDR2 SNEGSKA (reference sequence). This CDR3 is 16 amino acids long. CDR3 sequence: CSAREWGTGAGNTIYF. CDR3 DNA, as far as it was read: TGCAGTGCTAGAGAGTGGGGAACGGGGGCTGGAAACACC.

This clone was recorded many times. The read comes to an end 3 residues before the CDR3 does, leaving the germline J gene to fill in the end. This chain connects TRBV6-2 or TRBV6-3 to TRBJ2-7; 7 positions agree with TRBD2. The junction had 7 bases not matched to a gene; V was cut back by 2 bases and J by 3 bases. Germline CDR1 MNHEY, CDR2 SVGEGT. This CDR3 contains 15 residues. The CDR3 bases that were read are TGTGCCAGCAGTTACAATCGGCGGGAGTTCTACGAG. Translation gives CASSYNRREFYE. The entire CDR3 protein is CASSYNRREFYEQYF.

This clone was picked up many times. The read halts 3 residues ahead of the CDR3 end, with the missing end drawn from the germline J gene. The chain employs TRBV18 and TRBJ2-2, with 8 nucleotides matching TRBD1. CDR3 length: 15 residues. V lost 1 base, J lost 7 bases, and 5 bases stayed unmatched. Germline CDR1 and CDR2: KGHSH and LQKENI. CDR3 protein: CASSPLQGANGELFF. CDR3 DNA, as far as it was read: TGTGCCAGCTCACCACTGCAGGGGGCGAACGGGGAG.

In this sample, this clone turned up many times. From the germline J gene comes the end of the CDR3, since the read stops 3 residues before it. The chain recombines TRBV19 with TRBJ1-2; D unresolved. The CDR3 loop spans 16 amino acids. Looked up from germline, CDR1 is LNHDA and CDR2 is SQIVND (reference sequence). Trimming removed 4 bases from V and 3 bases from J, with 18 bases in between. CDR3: CASSKGLNPGDYGYTF. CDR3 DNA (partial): TGTGCCAGTAGTAAGGGCCTGAACCCTGGAGACTATGGC.

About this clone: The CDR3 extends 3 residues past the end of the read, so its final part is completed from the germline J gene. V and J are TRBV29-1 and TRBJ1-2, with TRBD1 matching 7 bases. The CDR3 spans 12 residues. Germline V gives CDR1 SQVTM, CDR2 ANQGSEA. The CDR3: CSVEDQGGGYTF. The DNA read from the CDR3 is TGCAGCGTTGAAGATCAGGGGGGAGGC.

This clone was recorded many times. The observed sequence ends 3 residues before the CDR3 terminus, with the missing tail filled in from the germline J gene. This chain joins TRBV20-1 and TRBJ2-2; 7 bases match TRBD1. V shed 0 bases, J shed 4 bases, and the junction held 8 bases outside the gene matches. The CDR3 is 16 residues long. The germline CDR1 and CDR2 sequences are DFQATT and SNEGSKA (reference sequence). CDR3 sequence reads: CSARDRGRGFTGELFF. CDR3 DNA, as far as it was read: TGCAGTGCTAGAGATCGGGGCAGGGGGTTCACCGGGGAG.

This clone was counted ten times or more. Incomplete CDR3 DNA: TGTGCCAGCAGCTTGGGGACTAGCGGGACCCAAGAGACC. This codes for CASSLGTSGTQET. The CDR3, in full, reads CASSLGTSGTQETQYF. The V call is TRBV5-4, the J call TRBJ2-5; 12 positions agree with TRBD2. The read halts 3 residues ahead of the CDR3 end, with the missing end drawn from the germline J gene. This CDR3 comprises 16 residues. Germline CDR1 SGHNT, CDR2 YYREEE (reference sequence). V lost 0 bases and J lost 1; bases outside the gene matches: 1.

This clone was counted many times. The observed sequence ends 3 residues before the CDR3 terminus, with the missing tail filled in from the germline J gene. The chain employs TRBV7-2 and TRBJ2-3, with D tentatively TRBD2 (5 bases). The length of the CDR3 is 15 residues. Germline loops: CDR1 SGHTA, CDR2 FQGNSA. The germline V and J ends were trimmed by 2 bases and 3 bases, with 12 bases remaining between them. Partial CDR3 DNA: TGTGCCAGCAGCTTAACCCCGGACTGGACAGATACG. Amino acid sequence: CASSLTPDWTDT. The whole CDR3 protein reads CASSLTPDWTDTQYF.

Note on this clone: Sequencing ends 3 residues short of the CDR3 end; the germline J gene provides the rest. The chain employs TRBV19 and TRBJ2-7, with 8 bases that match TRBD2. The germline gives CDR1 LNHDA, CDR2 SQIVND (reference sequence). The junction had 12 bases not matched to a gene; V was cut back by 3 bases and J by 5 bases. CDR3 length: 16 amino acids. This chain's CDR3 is CASSILVRGAKDEQYF. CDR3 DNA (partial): TGTGCCAGTAGTATTTTAGTGCGGGGGGCGAAGGACGAG. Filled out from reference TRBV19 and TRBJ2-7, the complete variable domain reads DGGITQSPKYLFRKEGQNVTLSCEQNLNHDAMYWYRQDPGQGLRLIYYSQIVNDFQKGDIAEGYSVSREKKESFPLTVTSAQKNPTAFYLCASSILVRGAKDEQYFGPGTRLTVT.

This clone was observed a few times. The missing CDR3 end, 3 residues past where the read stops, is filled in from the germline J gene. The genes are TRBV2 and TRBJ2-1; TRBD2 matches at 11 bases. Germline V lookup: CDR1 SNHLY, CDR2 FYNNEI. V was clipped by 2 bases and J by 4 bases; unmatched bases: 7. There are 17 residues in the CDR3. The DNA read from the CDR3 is TGTGCCAGCAGTGAATCTGAGACTAGCGGGGATTACAATGAG. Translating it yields CASSESETSGDYNE. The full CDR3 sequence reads CASSESETSGDYNEQFF.

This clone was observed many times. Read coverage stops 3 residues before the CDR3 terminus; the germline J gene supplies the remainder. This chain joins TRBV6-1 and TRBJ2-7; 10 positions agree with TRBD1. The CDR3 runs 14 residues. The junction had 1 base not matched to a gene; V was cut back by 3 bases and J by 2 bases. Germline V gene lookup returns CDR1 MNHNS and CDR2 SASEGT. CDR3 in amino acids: CASSDGTGAYEQYF. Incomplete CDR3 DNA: TGTGCCAGCAGTGATGGGACAGGGGCCTACGAG.

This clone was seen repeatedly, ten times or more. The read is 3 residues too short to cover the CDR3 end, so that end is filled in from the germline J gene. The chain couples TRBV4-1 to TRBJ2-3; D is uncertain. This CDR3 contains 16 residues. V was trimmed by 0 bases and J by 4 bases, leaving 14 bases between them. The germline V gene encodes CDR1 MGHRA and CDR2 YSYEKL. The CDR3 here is CASSQDWPSKADTQYF. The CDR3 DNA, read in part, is TGCGCCAGCAGCCAAGATTGGCCCTCAAAGGCAGATACG.

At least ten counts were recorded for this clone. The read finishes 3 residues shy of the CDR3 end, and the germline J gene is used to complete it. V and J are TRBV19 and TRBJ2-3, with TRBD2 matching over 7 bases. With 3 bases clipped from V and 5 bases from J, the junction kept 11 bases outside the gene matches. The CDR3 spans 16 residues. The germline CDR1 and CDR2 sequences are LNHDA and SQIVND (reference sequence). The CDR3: CASSIVRGRAKDTQYF. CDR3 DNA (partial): TGTGCCAGTAGTATCGTGCGGGGGAGGGCCAAAGATACG.

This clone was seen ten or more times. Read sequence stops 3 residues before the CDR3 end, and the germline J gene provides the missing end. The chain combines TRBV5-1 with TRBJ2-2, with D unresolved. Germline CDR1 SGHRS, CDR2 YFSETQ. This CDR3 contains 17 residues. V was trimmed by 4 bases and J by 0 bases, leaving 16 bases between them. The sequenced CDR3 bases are TGCGCCAGCAGCCCCGCCCTGAGCTTCCCGAACACCGGGGAG. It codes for CASSPALSFPNTGE. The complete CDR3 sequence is CASSPALSFPNTGELFF.

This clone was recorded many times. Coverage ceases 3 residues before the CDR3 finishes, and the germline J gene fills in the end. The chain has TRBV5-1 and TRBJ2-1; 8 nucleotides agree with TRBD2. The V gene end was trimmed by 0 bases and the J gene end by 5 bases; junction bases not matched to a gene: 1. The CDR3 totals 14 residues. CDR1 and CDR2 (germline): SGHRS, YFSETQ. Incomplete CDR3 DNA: TGCGCCAGCAGCTTGGCAGCGGGGGACAATGAG. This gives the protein CASSLAAGDNE. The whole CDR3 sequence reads CASSLAAGDNEQFF.

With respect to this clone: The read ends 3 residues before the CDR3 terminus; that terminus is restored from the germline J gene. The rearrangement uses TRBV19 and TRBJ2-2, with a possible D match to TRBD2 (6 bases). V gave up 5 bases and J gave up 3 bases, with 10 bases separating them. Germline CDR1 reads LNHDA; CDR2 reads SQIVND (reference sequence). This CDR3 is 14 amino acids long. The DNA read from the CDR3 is TGTGCCAGTAGTCGGAGGGCCGACACCGGGGAG. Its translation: CASSRRADTGE. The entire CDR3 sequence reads CASSRRADTGELFF.

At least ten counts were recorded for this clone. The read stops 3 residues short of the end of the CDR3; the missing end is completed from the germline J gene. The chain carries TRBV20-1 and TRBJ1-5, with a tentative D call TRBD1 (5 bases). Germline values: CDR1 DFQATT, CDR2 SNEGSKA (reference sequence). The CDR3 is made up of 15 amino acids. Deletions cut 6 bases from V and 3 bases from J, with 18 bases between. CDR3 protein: CSATTSTEANQPQHF. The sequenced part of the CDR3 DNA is TGCAGTGCAACCACCTCGACAGAGGCCAATCAGCCC.